Listed below are T cell receptor beta chains from one sample, sequenced in a study of T cells in localized non-small cell lung cancer. Libraries were prepared by immunoSEQ multiplex PCR; TCRdb keeps only in-frame clonotypes and omits some of them. The sample records under 35,000 clones, about nine tenths being singletons. This sample comprised peripheral blood, obtained before any cancer treatment. The receptors come from a female donor aged 60 or older with stage I lung adenocarcinoma. CDR3s include the opening cysteine and the closing phenylalanine or tryptophan. D genes are given only for firm matches. Clone size is not always given. Where it is, it says once, few, many or a class for expanded clones.

V gene	clone size	D gene	J gene	CDR3 DNA	CDR3 protein
TRBV6-5	.	.	TRBJ1-5	TGTGCCAGCAGCCCGGGGGTCCGCAATCAGCCCCAGCATTTT	CASSPGVRNQPQHF
TRBV7-9	.	.	TRBJ2-4	TGTGCCAGCAGCTTAGTAGGGGGGGCGAGCCTTCAGTACTTC	CASSLVGGASLQYF
TRBV5-1	.	TRBD2	TRBJ2-7	TGCGCCAGCAGCAGCGGGGAGCCCTACGAGCAGTACTTC	CASSSGEPYEQYF
TRBV25-1	.	.	TRBJ2-7	TGTGCCAGCAGTGTAGCTGGGACGGCCTACGAGCAGTACTTC	CASSVAGTAYEQYF
TRBV6-6	.	.	TRBJ1-6	TGTGCCAGCAGCCTCACAGGGCCTAATTCACCCCTCCACTTT	CASSLTGPNSPLHF
TRBV10-3	.	.	TRBJ2-5	TGTGCCATCAGTGATCTGGGGCCGGAGACCCAGTACTTC	CAISDLGPETQYF
TRBV19	.	.	TRBJ2-5	TGTGCCAGTAGTATAGCAGGGCGCGAGACCCAGTACTTC	CASSIAGRETQYF
TRBV18	.	.	TRBJ2-2	TGTGCCAGCTCACAGACGGACAGTTCGAACACCGGGGAGCTGTTTTTT	CASSQTDSSNTGELFF
TRBV5-1	once	.	TRBJ2-3	TGCGCCAGCAGCTTGGTGGGAATTGGCACAGATACGCAGTATTTT	CASSLVGIGTDTQYF
TRBV5-8	.	.	TRBJ1-2	TGTGCCAGCAGCTTGGCTTCTTTGGTGGGCTATGGCTACACCTTC	CASSLASLVGYGYTF
TRBV7-6	.	TRBD1	TRBJ1-3	TGTGCCAGCAGCTTAGGAGGGACAGGGTCCGGAAACACCATATATTTT	CASSLGGTGSGNTIYF
TRBV15	once	TRBD2	TRBJ2-3	TGTGCCACCAGCCGCGGACTAGCGGGGGGAGAAGATACGCAGTATTTT	CATSRGLAGGEDTQYF
TRBV19	.	.	TRBJ2-3	TGTGCCAGTAGTATACAACTCACAGATACGCAGTATTTT	CASSIQLTDTQYF
TRBV6-6	.	.	TRBJ2-7	TGTGCCAGCTCCCCGGGGCCCAGCTCCTACGAGCAGTACTTC	CASSPGPSSYEQYF
TRBV18	.	TRBD1	TRBJ2-2	TGTGCCAGCTCACTACAGGGGACCGGGGAGCTGTTTTTT	CASSLQGTGELFF
TRBV20-1	.	.	TRBJ1-1	TGCAGTGCTCAGGTGCGAGGGCGCGCTTTCTTT	CSAQVRGRAFF
TRBV19	.	TRBD1	TRBJ1-5	TGTGCCAGTAGCCCCGGGGACAGCGGCAATCAGCCCCAGCATTTT	CASSPGDSGNQPQHF
TRBV7-8	.	.	TRBJ1-5	TGTGCCAGCAGCTTAGCCCTAAATCAGCCCCAGCATTTT	CASSLALNQPQHF
TRBV2	.	TRBD1	TRBJ1-1	TGTGCCAGCAGTGAAGAGGGGGACAGGGGGTTGACTGAAGCTTTCTTT	CASSEEGDRGLTEAFF
TRBV19	.	.	TRBJ2-6	TGTGCCAGTAGCGAGTCTGGGGCCAACGTCCTGACTTTC	CASSESGANVLTF
TRBV29-1	.	.	TRBJ2-7	TGCAGCGTACTCGCGGGCGCCTACGAGCAGTACTTC	CSVLAGAYEQYF
TRBV13	.	TRBD1	TRBJ2-6	TGTGCCAGCAGCCCACAGGGGGCGGCCGGGGCCAACGTCCTGACTTTC	CASSPQGAAGANVLTF
TRBV10-3	.	.	TRBJ2-1	TGTGCCATCAGTGAGGAGCTGGCCAATGAGCAGTTCTTC	CAISEELANEQFF
TRBV6-6	.	TRBD1	TRBJ2-1	TGTGCCAGCAGTTCATCAGGGGGCAAGCAGTTCTTC	CASSSSGGKQFF
TRBV11-3	.	.	TRBJ2-7	TGTGCCAGCAGTCGATCCTACGAGCAGTACTTC	CASSRSYEQYF
TRBV18	.	.	TRBJ1-2	TGTGCCAGCTCACCGTACTCTGGGGCGCCGGACTATGGCTACACCTTC	CASSPYSGAPDYGYTF
TRBV2	.	.	TRBJ1-4	TGTGCCAGCAGCGACGGAGGGGATGAAAAACTGTTTTTT	CASSDGGDEKLFF
TRBV11-3	.	TRBD2	TRBJ2-7	TGTGCCAGCAGCTTTAGCGGGGGGAGCTACGAGCAGTACTTC	CASSFSGGSYEQYF
TRBV6-1	.	.	TRBJ2-7	TGTGCCAGCAGGGTAGGATACGAGCAGTACTTC	CASRVGYEQYF
TRBV29-1	.	TRBD1	TRBJ2-3	TGCAGCGTGGCAGGGGGATTGACTAGCACAGATACGCAGTATTTT	CSVAGGLTSTDTQYF
TRBV6-1	.	.	TRBJ1-5	TGTGCCAGCAGTGAAGCAAGGGTGCAGCCCCAGCATTTT	CASSEARVQPQHF
TRBV18	.	.	TRBJ1-2	TGTGCCAGCTCACCAGATGCGGGGGGCTACACCTTC	CASSPDAGGYTF
TRBV5-1	.	.	TRBJ1-1	TGCGCCAGCAGCTGGGGGGCAGCAATGAACACTGAAGCTTTCTTT	CASSWGAAMNTEAFF
TRBV5-4	.	.	TRBJ2-1	TGTGCCAGCAGCTTGGAGTACAATGAGCAGTTCTTC	CASSLEYNEQFF
TRBV18	.	TRBD1	TRBJ1-6	TGTGCCAGCTCACCCAACAGGGGTGGGGATTCACCCCTCCACTTT	CASSPNRGGDSPLHF
TRBV5-1	.	.	TRBJ2-2	TGCGCCAGCAGCTTGGGATGGGGGAGTAAGTTCGCGAACACCGGGGAGCTGTTTTTT	CASSLGWGSKFANTGELFF
TRBV28	.	.	TRBJ1-2	TGTGCCAGCAGCTCCATCTATGGCTACACCTTC	CASSSIYGYTF
TRBV19	.	TRBD1	TRBJ1-5	TGTGCCACCCGGACAGGGAATGGCAATCAGCCCCAGCATTTT	CATRTGNGNQPQHF
TRBV5-6	.	TRBD1	TRBJ1-5	TGTGCCAGCAGCTCCGGGACAGGCTATCTGCCCCAGCATTTT	CASSSGTGYLPQHF
TRBV6-5	.	TRBD1	TRBJ1-2	TGTGCCAGCAGTCGTGGGACAGGGGGTAACTATGGCTACACCTTC	CASSRGTGGNYGYTF
TRBV19	.	.	TRBJ2-7	TGTGCCAGCGAAAGTGGGTCCTACGAGCAGTACTTC	CASESGSYEQYF
TRBV5-3	.	.	TRBJ2-3	TGTGCCAGCAGCTCCGGGACCTCAGATACGCAGTATTTT	CASSSGTSDTQYF
TRBV18	.	.	TRBJ1-6	TGTGCCAGCTCACCTTATGTGGAGGGGGTAACACCCCTCCACTTT	CASSPYVEGVTPLHF
TRBV6-6	.	TRBD2	TRBJ2-7	TGTGCCAGCAGCGGGGGACTAGCGGGGGGCGAGCAGTACTTC	CASSGGLAGGEQYF
TRBV7-9	.	TRBD2	TRBJ2-1	TGTGCCAGCAGCTTCGAATATTCGGGGGGGCAGTTCTTC	CASSFEYSGGQFF
TRBV4-2	.	TRBD2	TRBJ2-3	TGTGCCAGCAGCCAAGTCGGTCAGCGGGGGGGAATCCCATCGCAGTATTTT	CASSQVGQRGGIPSQYF